What follows are 10 T cell receptor beta chains derived from one specimen sequenced in a study of blood T cell repertoires in COVID-19. Clones were read by immunoSEQ multiplex PCR, and TCRdb kept only the in-frame ones, dropping some. The repertoire holds about 110,000 clones, with approximately 88% as singletons. Source material: peripheral blood. These TCRs come from a human donor in a cohort sampled during active COVID-19.

The gene calls are TRBV5-5 and TRBJ2-7; 10 bases map to TRBD2. The V segment lost 4 bases and the J segment 0 bases; nucleotides outside the gene matches: 7. Germline CDR1 reads SGHKS; CDR2 reads YYEKEE (reference sequence). The CDR3 has 16 residues. The CDR3 coding sequence is TGTGCCAGCAGCCCGCTGACTAGCGGGTTCTCCTACGAGCAGTACTTC. Protein: CASSPLTSGFSYEQYF. Supplemented by reference TRBV5-5 and TRBJ2-7, the full variable domain reads DAGVTQSPTHLIKTRGQQVTLRCSPISGHKSVSWYQQVLGQGPQFIFQYYEKEERGRGNFPDRFSARQFPNYSSELNVNALLLGDSALYLCASSPLTSGFSYEQYFGPGTRLTVT.

CDR3 nucleotides: TGTGCCAGCAGTGAACTACAGGTGAGAGGATACGAGCAGTACGTC. Protein: CASSELQVRGYEQYV. This chain joins TRBV6-1 and TRBJ2-7, with a tentative D call TRBD1 (5 bases). Deletions cut 2 bases from V and 4 bases from J, with 15 bases between. From germline, CDR1 is MNHNS and CDR2 SASEGT. The CDR3 is 15 amino acids.

The chain has TRBV5-8 and TRBJ1-2; 7 bases match TRBD1. V trimming: 0 bases; J trimming: 4 bases; junction bases outside the gene matches: 0. The CDR3 contains 13 residues. CDR1 is SGHTS, CDR2 YDEGEE, per germline. CDR3 sequence: CASSLAGGYGYTF. The CDR3 DNA follows: TGTGCCAGCAGCTTGGCAGGGGGCTATGGCTACACCTTC.

In its sample, this clone was seen once. This chain links TRBV5-1 with TRBJ2-1; the match to TRBD1 covers 8 bases. The germline CDR1 and CDR2 sequences are SGHRS and YFSETQ. V trimming: 6 bases; J trimming: 2 bases; junction bases outside the gene matches: 7. The CDR3 is 15 amino acids. CDR3 nucleotide sequence: TGCGCCAGCAACCCCTCGGGACAGGCCTACAATGAGCAGTTCTTC. Translated: CASNPSGQAYNEQFF.

The gene calls are TRBV5-1 and TRBJ2-1, with D possibly TRBD1 on 5 matching bases. The CDR3 extends over 15 amino acids. CDR1 is SGHRS and CDR2 is YFSETQ in the germline V gene. The ends were cut back, 7 bases at V and 9 bases at J, with 23 bases in the middle. The CDR3 region is CASWEGAGKGGEQFF. In DNA form, the CDR3 reads TGCGCCAGCTGGGAAGGAGCAGGGAAGGGCGGTGAGCAGTTCTTC.

The rearrangement uses TRBV5-1 and TRBJ2-1, with 9 nucleotides matching TRBD2. J was trimmed by 1 base and V by 4 bases; bases with no gene match: 9. The V gene's germline CDR1 is SGHRS and CDR2 YFSETQ. The CDR3 loop spans 17 amino acids. The CDR3 reads CASSPPLLAGSYNEQFF. The CDR3 coding sequence is TGCGCCAGCAGCCCCCCCCTACTAGCGGGTTCCTACAATGAGCAGTTCTTC.

The V call is TRBV7-3, the J call TRBJ2-5, with TRBD1 identical over 8 bases. Germline CDR1 reads SGHTA; CDR2 reads FQGTGA. The V segment lost 5 bases and the J segment 7 bases; nucleotides outside the gene matches: 9. The CDR3 length is 14 residues. The CDR3 DNA follows: TGTGCCAGCAGCCCCGGGACAGGTGATCGGACCCAGTACTTC. Translated: CASSPGTGDRTQYF.

The J gene is TRBJ2-1, the V gene TRBV5-1; 7 positions match TRBD1. CDR3 length equals 15 residues. The V gene end was trimmed by 0 bases and the J gene end by 6 bases; junction bases not matched to a gene: 6. Germline CDR1 reads SGHRS; CDR2 reads YFSETQ. The CDR3 nucleotides are TGCGCCAGCAGCTTGGAAGGGGGCTCTTTCAATGAGCAGTTCTTC. This gives the protein CASSLEGGSFNEQFF. Full variable domain (remainder filled in from reference TRBV5-1 and TRBJ2-1): KAGVTQTPRYLIKTRGQQVTLSCSPISGHRSVSWYQQTPGQGLQFLFEYFSETQRNKGNFPGRFSGRQFSNSRSEMNVSTLELGDSALYLCASSLEGGSFNEQFFGPGTRLTVL.

This clone came up once. The chain carries TRBV5-1 and TRBJ2-5, with D unresolved. The length of the CDR3 is 15 residues. Germline CDR1 reads SGHRS; CDR2 reads YFSETQ. V gave up 3 bases and J gave up 5 bases, with 17 bases separating them. The CDR3 DNA reads TGCGCCAGCAGCTCCACCCCTAGTCCCCCCGAGACCCAGTACTTC. Residues: CASSSTPSPPETQYF.

The chain employs TRBV4-3 and TRBJ2-4, with TRBD2 matching over 14 bases. The ends lost 0 bases at V and 4 bases at J; junction bases unmatched: 8. The CDR3 consists of 19 residues. Germline values: CDR1 LGHNA, CDR2 YSLEER. The CDR3 sequence is CASSQEYETSGRAKNIQYF. Written as DNA, the CDR3 is TGCGCCAGCAGCCAAGAATATGAGACTAGCGGGAGGGCAAAAAACATTCAGTACTTC.